Below are 16 T cell receptor beta chains sequenced from a single sample in a study of patients and donors after allogeneic stem cell transplantation (dated by TCRdb to 2018 to 2020). Library construction relied on RT-PCR. Sequencing took place on a NextSeq 550. TCRdb itself trimmed the public reads at Q25 with fastp, ran MiXCR and retained productive beta chains. Duplicate CDR3 protein sequences are folded into a single record with the most common DNA and genes. This sample gives 190,000 or so distinct CDR3 sequences in total; 38% of them show up just once. The ten largest clones represent around 10% of the sample. Sequencing was done on a sample of blood, either unsorted or a sorted T cell fraction (not recorded which). Every receptor here comes from a human donor who was either an allogeneic HSCT recipient or a stem cell or donor lymphocyte infusion donor (not recorded which). It is not recorded whose cells these are; they may come from a transplant donor.

The J gene is TRBJ1-5, the V gene TRBV5-5, with a tentative D call TRBD1 (5 bases). The CDR3 spans 14 residues. The V gene's germline CDR1 is SGHKS and CDR2 YYEKEE (reference sequence). V was trimmed by 0 bases and J by 5 bases, leaving 9 bases between them. The CDR3 protein is CASSLVAGHQPQHF. CDR3 nucleotide sequence: TGTGCCAGCAGCTTGGTGGCAGGGCATCAGCCCCAGCATTTT.

The CDR3, as DNA: TGTGCCAGCAGCCAAGACGCCCGGGTGGTAGATTCACCCCTCCACTTT. Translating it yields CASSQDARVVDSPLHF. The chain carries TRBV3-1 and TRBJ1-6; no definite D call. Germline CDR1 reads LGHDT; CDR2 reads YNNKEL (reference sequence). The CDR3 covers 16 residues. The ends were cut back, 0 bases at V and 8 bases at J, with 14 bases in the middle. Based on the CDR3 plus reference TRBV3-1 and TRBJ1-6, the full variable domain is DTAVSQTPKYLVTQMGNDKSIKCEQNLGHDTMYWYKQDSKKFLKIMFSYNNKELIINETVPNRFSPKSPDKAHLNLHINSLELGDSAVYFCASSQDARVVDSPLHFGNGTRLTVT.

The rearrangement joins TRBV5-1 to TRBJ2-7, with TRBD1 matching over 7 bases. Looked up from germline, CDR1 is SGHRS and CDR2 is YFSETQ. The CDR3 is 14 residues long. The V gene end was trimmed by 5 bases and the J gene end by 6 bases; junction bases not matched to a gene: 11. The CDR3 is CASSMQGVPSEQYF. CDR3 sequence (DNA): TGCGCCAGCAGTATGCAGGGGGTCCCGAGCGAGCAGTACTTC.

J is TRBJ1-3 and V is TRBV7-9; D is undetermined. V was cut by 6 bases and J by 4 bases, with 7 bases left in between. This CDR3 contains 12 residues. Germline V CDR1 and CDR2: SEHNR, FQNEAQ (reference sequence). In DNA form, the CDR3 reads TGTGCCAGCAGTGAGCACGGAAACACCATATATTTT. Its protein is CASSEHGNTIYF.

The chain links TRBV7-9 to TRBJ1-2, with D uncertain. V gave up 2 bases and J gave up 2 bases, with 12 bases separating them. Germline values: CDR1 SEHNR, CDR2 FQNEAQ (reference sequence). The CDR3 sequence is 15 residues long. The DNA of the CDR3 is TGTGCCAGCAGCTTATCCCCGGGAGAGAACTATGGCTACACCTTC. It translates to CASSLSPGENYGYTF.

This clonotype came up a few times. The chain links TRBV9 to TRBJ1-1; no firm D call. This CDR3 region has 14 residues. The germline V gene encodes CDR1 SGDLS and CDR2 YYNGEE. Between the trimmed V and J ends, which lost 0 bases and 3 bases, there was a span of 9 bases. CDR3: CASSVVPKYTEAFF. The CDR3 coding sequence is TGTGCCAGCAGCGTAGTCCCGAAGTACACTGAAGCTTTCTTT.

This clonotype turned up a few times. The V and J genes are TRBV4-1 and TRBJ2-7, with a weak D call TRBD1 (6 bases). The V end was cut by 4 bases, the J end by 3 bases, with 16 bases between. CDR1 and CDR2 (germline): MGHRA, YSYEKL. This CDR3 has 15 residues. As DNA, the CDR3 is TGCGCCAGCAGCCGGGCGGACAGAACCATCTACGAGCAGTACTTC. Protein sequence: CASSRADRTIYEQYF.

This chain joins TRBV5-1 and TRBJ1-4; D gene ambiguous. This CDR3 region has 14 residues. Trimming removed 4 bases at V and 5 bases at J, with 12 bases between. Germline V gene sequence: CDR1 SGHRS, CDR2 YFSETQ. This CDR3 is CASSPLTQNEKLFF. CDR3 nucleotides: TGCGCCAGCAGCCCACTGACACAGAATGAAAAACTGTTTTTT.

The chain is built from TRBV6-5 and TRBJ1-6; TRBD1 is a possible D gene (5 bases). V lost 6 bases and J 3 bases, leaving 12 bases between the germline ends. Per the germline V gene, CDR1 is MNHEY and CDR2 is SVGAGI. This CDR3 is built from 15 residues. In DNA form, the CDR3 reads TGTGCCAGCAGCCGAGGGACGGACTATAATTCACCCCTCCACTTT. This encodes CASSRGTDYNSPLHF.

This clonotype came up a few times. The V call is TRBV4-1, the J call TRBJ2-1; 10 bases agree with TRBD2. In germline, CDR1 is MGHRA, CDR2 YSYEKL. The CDR3 runs 18 residues. V gave up 4 bases and J gave up 2 bases; unmatched junction bases: 11. CDR3 in amino acids: CASSRNRVAGGTYNEQFF. The CDR3 DNA sequence: TGCGCCAGCAGCCGAAATAGGGTAGCGGGGGGTACCTACAATGAGCAGTTCTTC.

The CDR3, as DNA: TGCAGCGTCCCGGGACAGGGGAATGGCTACACCTTC. Protein sequence: CSVPGQGNGYTF. This chain links TRBV29-1 with TRBJ1-2, with 10 bases identical to TRBD1. Germline values: CDR1 SQVTM, CDR2 ANQGSEA. V lost 6 bases, J lost 6 bases, and 4 bases stayed unmatched. The CDR3 totals 12 residues.

This clonotype was seen only a few times. V is TRBV20-1 and J is TRBJ1-5; no definite D call. V was clipped by 1 base and J by 0 bases, with 10 bases between them. There are 15 residues in the CDR3. Germline CDR1 reads DFQATT; CDR2 reads SNEGSKA (reference sequence). DNA for the CDR3: TGCAGTGCTAGAGGAGGCAGTTATAGCAATCAGCCCCAGCATTTT. Its translation is CSARGGSYSNQPQHF.

This clonotype was counted a few times. J is TRBJ1-1 and V is TRBV12-3 or TRBV12-4; no definite D call. The CDR3 length is 12 residues. V gave up 7 bases and J gave up 2 bases, with 8 bases separating them. CDR3 in DNA: TGTGCCAGCACCCAACTAAACACTGAAGCTTTCTTT. Its translation is CASTQLNTEAFF.

This chain links TRBV5-1 with TRBJ1-6; D might be TRBD1 (6 bases). Trimming pared 0 bases from V and 7 bases from J, leaving 20 bases between. Germline CDR1 SGHRS, CDR2 YFSETQ. The CDR3 has 18 residues. This CDR3 reads CASSLGFTGLGLNSPLHF. CDR3 nucleotides: TGCGCCAGCAGCTTGGGGTTTACAGGGCTAGGCCTGAATTCACCCCTCCACTTT.

This clonotype occurred a few times. The rearrangement joins TRBV28 to TRBJ1-5; possibly TRBD1 for D (5 bases). CDR3 length: 14 amino acids. The germline V gene encodes CDR1 MDHEN and CDR2 SYDVKM. V was cut by 7 bases and J by 8 bases, with 18 bases left in between. CDR3 coding DNA: TGTGCCAGCAACCCTGGGGCGGGGGAGAAGCCCCAGCATTTT. Encoded protein: CASNPGAGEKPQHF.

The chain uses TRBV20-1 and TRBJ1-2; TRBD1 is a possible D gene (6 bases). V lost 4 bases and J 5 bases, leaving 20 bases between the germline ends. CDR1 DFQATT and CDR2 SNEGSKA come from the germline V gene (reference sequence). The length of the CDR3 is 15 residues. DNA of the CDR3: TGCAGTGCTACCCCGGTGGGGGGCGCCGGGTATGGCTACACCTTC. It specifies CSATPVGGAGYGYTF.